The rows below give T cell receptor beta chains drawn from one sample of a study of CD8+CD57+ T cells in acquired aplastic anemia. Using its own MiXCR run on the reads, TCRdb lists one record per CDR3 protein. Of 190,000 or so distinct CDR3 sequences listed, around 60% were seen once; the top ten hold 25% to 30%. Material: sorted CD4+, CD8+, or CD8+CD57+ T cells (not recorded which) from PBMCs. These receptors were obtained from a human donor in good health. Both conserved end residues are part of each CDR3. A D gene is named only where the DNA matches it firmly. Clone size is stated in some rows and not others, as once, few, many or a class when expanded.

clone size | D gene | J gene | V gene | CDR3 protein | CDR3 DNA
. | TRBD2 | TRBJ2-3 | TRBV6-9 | CASLAGGALDTQYF | TGTGCCAGCTTAGCGGGAGGGGCGTTAGATACGCAGTATTTT
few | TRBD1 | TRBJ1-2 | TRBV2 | CASSAGTGALYGYTF | TGTGCCAGCAGCGCCGGGACAGGGGCTTTGTATGGCTACACCTTC
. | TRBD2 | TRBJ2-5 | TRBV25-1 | CASSDPSGDSQETQYF | TGTGCCAGCAGTGACCCTAGCGGAGATTCTCAAGAGACCCAGTACTTC
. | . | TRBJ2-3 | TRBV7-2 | CANGGTGTDTQYF | TGTGCCAACGGCGGGACCGGCACAGATACGCAGTATTTT
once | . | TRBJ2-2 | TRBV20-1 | CSARDPTSGELFF | TGCAGTGCTAGAGACCCGACTAGCGGGGAGCTGTTTTTT
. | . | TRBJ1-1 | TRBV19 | CASSILGSNTEAFF | TGTGCCAGTAGTATTTTGGGCTCCAACACTGAAGCTTTCTTT
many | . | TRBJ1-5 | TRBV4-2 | CASSQATATYQPQHF | TGTGCCAGCAGCCAAGCAACAGCTACTTATCAGCCCCAGCATTTT
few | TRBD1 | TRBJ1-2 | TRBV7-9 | CASSLQDREDYGYTF | TGTGCCAGCAGCTTACAAGACAGGGAGGACTATGGCTACACCTTC
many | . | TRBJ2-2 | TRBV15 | CATEGAGTTGGELFF | TGTGCCACAGAGGGGGCGGGGACAACCGGCGGGGAGCTGTTTTTT
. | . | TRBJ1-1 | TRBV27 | CASSFERPINTEAFF | TGTGCCAGCAGTTTTGAGCGGCCCATTAACACTGAAGCTTTCTTT
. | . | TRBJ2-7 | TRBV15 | CATQPGGGNEQYF | TGTGCCACCCAACCGGGAGGGGGCAACGAGCAGTACTTC
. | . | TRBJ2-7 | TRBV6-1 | CASSEWTAGYF | TGTGCCAGCAGTGAATGGACAGCGGGGTACTTC
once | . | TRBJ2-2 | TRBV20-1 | CSALRGADGELFF | TGCAGTGCCCTGCGAGGGGCGGACGGGGAGCTGTTTTTT
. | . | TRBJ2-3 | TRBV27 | CASSLFGTGLGTDTQYF | TGTGCCAGCAGTTTATTTGGAACAGGGTTAGGCACAGATACGCAGTATTTT
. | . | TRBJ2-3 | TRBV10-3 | CAISERGATDTQYF | TGTGCCATCAGTGAGCGGGGGGCCACAGATACGCAGTATTTT
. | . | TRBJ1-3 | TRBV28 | CASSFRQASGNTIYF | TGTGCCAGCAGTTTTCGACAGGCCTCTGGAAACACCATATATTTT
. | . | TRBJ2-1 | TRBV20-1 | CSASVALTLNEQFF | TGCAGTGCTAGTGTTGCCTTAACCCTCAATGAGCAGTTCTTC
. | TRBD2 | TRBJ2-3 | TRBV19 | CASRPGAGGSTDTQYF | TGTGCCAGTAGGCCGGGGGCGGGGGGTAGCACAGATACGCAGTATTTT
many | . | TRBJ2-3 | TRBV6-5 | CASIIGSTQYF | TGTGCCAGCATTATAGGCAGTACGCAGTATTTT
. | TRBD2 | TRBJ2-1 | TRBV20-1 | CSASMLAGVSRGDEQFF | TGCAGTGCTAGTATGCTAGCGGGAGTAAGTAGGGGCGATGAGCAGTTCTTC
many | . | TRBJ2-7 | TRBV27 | CASSFQGLGYEQYF | TGTGCCAGCAGTTTCCAAGGGTTGGGCTACGAGCAGTACTTC
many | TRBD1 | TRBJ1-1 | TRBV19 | CASSILTLVTGRSRNTEAFF | TGTGCCAGTAGTATACTTACCCTCGTGACAGGGCGATCTAGGAACACTGAAGCTTTCTTT
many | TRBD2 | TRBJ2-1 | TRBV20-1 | CSARDRGGRDYNEQFF | TGCAGTGCTAGAGATCGTGGCGGGAGGGACTACAATGAGCAGTTCTTC
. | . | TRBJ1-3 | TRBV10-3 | CAISEWGSSGNTIYF | TGTGCCATCAGTGAGTGGGGGAGCTCTGGAAACACCATATATTTT
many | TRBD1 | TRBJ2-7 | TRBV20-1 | CSARGTGTEVEQYF | TGCAGTGCTAGAGGGACCGGGACAGAAGTTGAGCAGTACTTC
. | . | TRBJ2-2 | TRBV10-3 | CAISGVVGEDTGELFF | TGTGCCATCAGTGGGGTAGTGGGGGAAGACACCGGGGAGCTGTTTTTT
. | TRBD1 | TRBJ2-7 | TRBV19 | CATRDRSYEQYF | TGTGCCACCCGGGACAGGTCCTACGAGCAGTACTTC
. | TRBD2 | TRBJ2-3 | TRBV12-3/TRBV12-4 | CASSDSSGGPGTDTQYF | TGTGCCAGCAGTGACTCTAGCGGGGGGCCGGGCACAGATACGCAGTATTTT
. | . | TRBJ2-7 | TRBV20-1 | CSARNVAYEQYF | TGCAGTGCTAGAAACGTGGCCTACGAGCAGTACTTC
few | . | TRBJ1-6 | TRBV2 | CASSDRTYNSPLHF | TGTGCCAGCAGTGACAGGACCTATAATTCACCCCTCCACTTT
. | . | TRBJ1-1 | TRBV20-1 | CSARGGNTEAFF | TGCAGTGCTAGAGGGGGTAACACTGAAGCTTTCTTT
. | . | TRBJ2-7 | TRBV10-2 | CASIQRGSSYEQYF | TGCGCCAGCATCCAGAGGGGGAGCTCCTACGAGCAGTACTTC
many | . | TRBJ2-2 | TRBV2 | CASSGGRENTGELFF | TGTGCCAGCAGTGGGGGTAGGGAGAACACCGGGGAGCTGTTTTTT
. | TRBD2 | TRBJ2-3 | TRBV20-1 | CSARDSGGTDTQYF | TGCAGTGCTAGAGATAGCGGGGGCACAGATACGCAGTATTTT
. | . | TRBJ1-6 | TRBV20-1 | CSASPTGLYNSPLHF | TGCAGTGCTAGCCCGACGGGACTTTATAATTCACCCCTCCACTTT
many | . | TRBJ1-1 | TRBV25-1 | CASGGGFEAFF | TGTGCCAGCGGGGGAGGGTTTGAAGCTTTCTTT
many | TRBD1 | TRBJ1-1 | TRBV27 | CASSGTGHTEAFF | TGTGCCAGCAGTGGGACAGGGCACACTGAAGCTTTCTTT
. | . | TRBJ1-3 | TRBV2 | CASSEQNSGNTIYF | TGTGCCAGCAGTGAACAGAACTCTGGAAACACCATATATTTT
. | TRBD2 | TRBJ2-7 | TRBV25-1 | CASSFRLALTYEQYF | TGTGCCAGCAGTTTCCGACTAGCGCTTACCTACGAGCAGTACTTC
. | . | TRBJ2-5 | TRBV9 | CASSVLAGETQYF | TGTGCCAGCAGCGTTCTAGCAGGGGAGACCCAGTACTTC
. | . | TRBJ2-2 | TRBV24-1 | CATSEGSGGELFF | TGTGCCACCAGTGAAGGGAGCGGCGGGGAGCTGTTTTTT
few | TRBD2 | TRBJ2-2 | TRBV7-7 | CASRPTSGGNTGELFF | TGTGCTAGCAGGCCCACTAGCGGGGGGAACACCGGGGAGCTGTTTTTT